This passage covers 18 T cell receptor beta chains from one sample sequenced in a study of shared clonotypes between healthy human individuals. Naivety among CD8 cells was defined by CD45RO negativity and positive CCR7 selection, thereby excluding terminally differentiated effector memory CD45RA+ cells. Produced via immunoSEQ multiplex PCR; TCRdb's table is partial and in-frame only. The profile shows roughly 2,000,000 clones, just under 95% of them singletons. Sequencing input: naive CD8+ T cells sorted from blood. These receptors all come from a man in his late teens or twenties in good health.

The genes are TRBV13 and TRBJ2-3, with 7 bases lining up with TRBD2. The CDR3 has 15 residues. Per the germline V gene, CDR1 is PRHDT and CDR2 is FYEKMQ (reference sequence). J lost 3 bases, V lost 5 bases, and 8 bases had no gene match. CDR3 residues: CASSPGAGMTDTQYF. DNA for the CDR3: TGTGCCAGCAGCCCTGGAGCGGGAATGACAGATACGCAGTATTTT.

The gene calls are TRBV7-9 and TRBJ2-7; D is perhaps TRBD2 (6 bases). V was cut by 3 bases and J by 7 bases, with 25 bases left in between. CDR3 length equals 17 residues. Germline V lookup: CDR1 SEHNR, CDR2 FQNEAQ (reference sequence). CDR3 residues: CASSFLAMMRNGEEQYF. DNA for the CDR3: TGTGCCAGCAGCTTCCTAGCGATGATGCGGAATGGGGAGGAGCAGTACTTC.

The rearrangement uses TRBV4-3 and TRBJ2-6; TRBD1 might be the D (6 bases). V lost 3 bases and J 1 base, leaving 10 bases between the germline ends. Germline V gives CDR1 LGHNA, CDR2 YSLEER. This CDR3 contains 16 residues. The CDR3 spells CASSHSGESGANVLTF. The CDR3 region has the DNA TGCGCCAGCAGCCACTCAGGGGAGTCTGGGGCCAACGTCCTGACTTTC.

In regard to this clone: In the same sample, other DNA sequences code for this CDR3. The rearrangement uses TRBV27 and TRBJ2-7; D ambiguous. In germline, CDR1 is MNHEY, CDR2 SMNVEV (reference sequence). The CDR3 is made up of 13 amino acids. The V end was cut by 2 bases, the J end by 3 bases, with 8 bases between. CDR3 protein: CASSLGGFYEQYF. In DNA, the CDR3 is TGTGCCAGCAGTTTAGGCGGCTTCTACGAGCAGTACTTC.

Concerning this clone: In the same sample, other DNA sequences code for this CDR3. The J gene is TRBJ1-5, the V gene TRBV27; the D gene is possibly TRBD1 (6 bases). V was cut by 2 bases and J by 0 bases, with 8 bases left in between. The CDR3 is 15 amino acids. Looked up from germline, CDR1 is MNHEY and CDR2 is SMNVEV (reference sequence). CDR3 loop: CASSLSRGSNQPQHF. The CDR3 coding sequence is TGTGCCAGCAGTTTAAGCAGGGGTAGCAATCAGCCCCAGCATTTT.

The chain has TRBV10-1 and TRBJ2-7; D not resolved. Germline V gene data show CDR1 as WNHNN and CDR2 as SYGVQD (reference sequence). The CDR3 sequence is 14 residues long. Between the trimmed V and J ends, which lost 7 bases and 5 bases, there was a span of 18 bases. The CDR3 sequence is CASTPRASSDEQYF. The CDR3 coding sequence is TGCGCCAGCACCCCCCGGGCCTCGTCCGACGAGCAGTACTTC.

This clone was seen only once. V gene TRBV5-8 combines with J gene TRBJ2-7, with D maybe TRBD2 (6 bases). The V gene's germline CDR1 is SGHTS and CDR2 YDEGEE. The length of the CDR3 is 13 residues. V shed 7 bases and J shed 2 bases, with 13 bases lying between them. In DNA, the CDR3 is TGTGCCAGCGATGCGGAGGGTCCCTACGAGCAGTACTTC. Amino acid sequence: CASDAEGPYEQYF.

The CDR3 protein is CASSHPAQGLSGNTIYF. CDR3 DNA sequence: TGTGCCAGCAGCCATCCTGCACAGGGGTTATCGGGAAACACCATATATTTT. The chain joins TRBV7-9 to TRBJ1-3; 7 bases match TRBD1. With 5 bases clipped from V and 4 bases from J, the junction kept 14 bases outside the gene matches. CDR1 is SEHNR and CDR2 is FQNEAQ in the germline V gene (reference sequence). This CDR3 contains 17 residues.

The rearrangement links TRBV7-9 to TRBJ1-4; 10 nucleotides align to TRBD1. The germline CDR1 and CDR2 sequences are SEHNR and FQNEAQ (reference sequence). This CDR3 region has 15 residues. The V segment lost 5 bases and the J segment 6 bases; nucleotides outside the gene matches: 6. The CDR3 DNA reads TGTGCCAGCAGCCCATGGACAGGGGGTGATGAAAAACTGTTTTTT. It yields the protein CASSPWTGGDEKLFF.

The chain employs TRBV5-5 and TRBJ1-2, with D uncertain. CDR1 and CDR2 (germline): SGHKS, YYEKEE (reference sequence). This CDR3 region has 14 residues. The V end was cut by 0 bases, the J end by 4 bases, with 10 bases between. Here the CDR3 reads CASSLDPGIYGYTF. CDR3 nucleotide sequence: TGTGCCAGCAGCTTGGATCCGGGAATCTATGGCTACACCTTC.

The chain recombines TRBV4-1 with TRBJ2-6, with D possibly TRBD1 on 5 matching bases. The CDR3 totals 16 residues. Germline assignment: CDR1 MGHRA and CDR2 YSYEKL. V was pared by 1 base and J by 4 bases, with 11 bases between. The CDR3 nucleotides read TGCGCCAGCAGCCAAGTGGGGCCCGAGGGGGCCAACGTCCTGACTTTC. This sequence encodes CASSQVGPEGANVLTF.

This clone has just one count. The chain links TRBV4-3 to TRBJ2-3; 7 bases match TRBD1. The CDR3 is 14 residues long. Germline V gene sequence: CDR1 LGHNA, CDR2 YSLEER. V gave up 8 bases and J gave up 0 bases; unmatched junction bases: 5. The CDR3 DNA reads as TGCGCCAGCCGAAGACAGGGAAGCACAGATACGCAGTATTTT. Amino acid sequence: CASRRQGSTDTQYF.

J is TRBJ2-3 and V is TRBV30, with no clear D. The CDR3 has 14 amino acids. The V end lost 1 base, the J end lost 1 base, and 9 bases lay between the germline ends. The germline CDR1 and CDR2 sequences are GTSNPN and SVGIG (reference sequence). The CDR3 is CAWSEESRTDTQYF. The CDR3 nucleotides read TGTGCCTGGAGTGAGGAATCCCGCACAGATACGCAGTATTTT.

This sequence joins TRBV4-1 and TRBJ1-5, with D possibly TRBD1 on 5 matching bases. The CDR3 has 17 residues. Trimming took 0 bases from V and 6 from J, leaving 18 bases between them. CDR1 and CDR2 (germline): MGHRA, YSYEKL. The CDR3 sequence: CASSQERDSMVGQPQHF. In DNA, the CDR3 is TGCGCCAGCAGCCAAGAAAGAGACAGTATGGTTGGTCAGCCCCAGCATTTT.

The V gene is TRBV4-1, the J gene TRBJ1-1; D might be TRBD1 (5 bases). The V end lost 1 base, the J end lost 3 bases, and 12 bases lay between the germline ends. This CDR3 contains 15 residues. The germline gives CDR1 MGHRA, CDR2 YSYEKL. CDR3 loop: CASSQAGLGDTEAFF. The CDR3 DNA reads TGCGCCAGCAGCCAAGCCGGGTTGGGGGACACTGAAGCTTTCTTT.

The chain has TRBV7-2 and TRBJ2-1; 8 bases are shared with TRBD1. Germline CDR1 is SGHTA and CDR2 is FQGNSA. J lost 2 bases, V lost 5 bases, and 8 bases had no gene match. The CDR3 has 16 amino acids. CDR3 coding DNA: TGTGCCAGCAGCCCTGGACAGGGTAAGGCCTACAATGAGCAGTTCTTC. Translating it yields CASSPGQGKAYNEQFF. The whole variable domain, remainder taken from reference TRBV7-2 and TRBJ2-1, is GAGVSQSPSNKVTEKGKDVELRCDPISGHTALYWYRQSLGQGLEFLIYFQGNSAPDKSGLPSDRFSAERTGGSVSTLTIQRTQQEDSAVYLCASSPGQGKAYNEQFFGPGTRLTVL.

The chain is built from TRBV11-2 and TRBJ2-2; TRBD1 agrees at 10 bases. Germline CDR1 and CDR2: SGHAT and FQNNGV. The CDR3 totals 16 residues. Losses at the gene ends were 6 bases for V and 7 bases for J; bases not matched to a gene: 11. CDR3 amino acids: CASSETGTGAFGELFF. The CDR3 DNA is TGTGCCAGCAGTGAGACCGGGACAGGGGCCTTCGGGGAGCTGTTTTTT. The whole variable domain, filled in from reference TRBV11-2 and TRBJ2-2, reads EAGVAQSPRYKIIEKRQSVAFWCNPISGHATLYWYQQILGQGPKLLIQFQNNGVVDDSQLPKDRFSAERLKGVDSTLKIQPAKLEDSAVYLCASSETGTGAFGELFFGEGSRLTVL.

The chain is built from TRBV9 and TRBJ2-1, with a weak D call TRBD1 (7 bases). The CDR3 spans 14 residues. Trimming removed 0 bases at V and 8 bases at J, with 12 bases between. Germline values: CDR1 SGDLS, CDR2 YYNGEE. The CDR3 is CASSVAGGGDEQFF. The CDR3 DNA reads TGTGCCAGCAGCGTAGCAGGGGGAGGCGATGAGCAGTTCTTC.